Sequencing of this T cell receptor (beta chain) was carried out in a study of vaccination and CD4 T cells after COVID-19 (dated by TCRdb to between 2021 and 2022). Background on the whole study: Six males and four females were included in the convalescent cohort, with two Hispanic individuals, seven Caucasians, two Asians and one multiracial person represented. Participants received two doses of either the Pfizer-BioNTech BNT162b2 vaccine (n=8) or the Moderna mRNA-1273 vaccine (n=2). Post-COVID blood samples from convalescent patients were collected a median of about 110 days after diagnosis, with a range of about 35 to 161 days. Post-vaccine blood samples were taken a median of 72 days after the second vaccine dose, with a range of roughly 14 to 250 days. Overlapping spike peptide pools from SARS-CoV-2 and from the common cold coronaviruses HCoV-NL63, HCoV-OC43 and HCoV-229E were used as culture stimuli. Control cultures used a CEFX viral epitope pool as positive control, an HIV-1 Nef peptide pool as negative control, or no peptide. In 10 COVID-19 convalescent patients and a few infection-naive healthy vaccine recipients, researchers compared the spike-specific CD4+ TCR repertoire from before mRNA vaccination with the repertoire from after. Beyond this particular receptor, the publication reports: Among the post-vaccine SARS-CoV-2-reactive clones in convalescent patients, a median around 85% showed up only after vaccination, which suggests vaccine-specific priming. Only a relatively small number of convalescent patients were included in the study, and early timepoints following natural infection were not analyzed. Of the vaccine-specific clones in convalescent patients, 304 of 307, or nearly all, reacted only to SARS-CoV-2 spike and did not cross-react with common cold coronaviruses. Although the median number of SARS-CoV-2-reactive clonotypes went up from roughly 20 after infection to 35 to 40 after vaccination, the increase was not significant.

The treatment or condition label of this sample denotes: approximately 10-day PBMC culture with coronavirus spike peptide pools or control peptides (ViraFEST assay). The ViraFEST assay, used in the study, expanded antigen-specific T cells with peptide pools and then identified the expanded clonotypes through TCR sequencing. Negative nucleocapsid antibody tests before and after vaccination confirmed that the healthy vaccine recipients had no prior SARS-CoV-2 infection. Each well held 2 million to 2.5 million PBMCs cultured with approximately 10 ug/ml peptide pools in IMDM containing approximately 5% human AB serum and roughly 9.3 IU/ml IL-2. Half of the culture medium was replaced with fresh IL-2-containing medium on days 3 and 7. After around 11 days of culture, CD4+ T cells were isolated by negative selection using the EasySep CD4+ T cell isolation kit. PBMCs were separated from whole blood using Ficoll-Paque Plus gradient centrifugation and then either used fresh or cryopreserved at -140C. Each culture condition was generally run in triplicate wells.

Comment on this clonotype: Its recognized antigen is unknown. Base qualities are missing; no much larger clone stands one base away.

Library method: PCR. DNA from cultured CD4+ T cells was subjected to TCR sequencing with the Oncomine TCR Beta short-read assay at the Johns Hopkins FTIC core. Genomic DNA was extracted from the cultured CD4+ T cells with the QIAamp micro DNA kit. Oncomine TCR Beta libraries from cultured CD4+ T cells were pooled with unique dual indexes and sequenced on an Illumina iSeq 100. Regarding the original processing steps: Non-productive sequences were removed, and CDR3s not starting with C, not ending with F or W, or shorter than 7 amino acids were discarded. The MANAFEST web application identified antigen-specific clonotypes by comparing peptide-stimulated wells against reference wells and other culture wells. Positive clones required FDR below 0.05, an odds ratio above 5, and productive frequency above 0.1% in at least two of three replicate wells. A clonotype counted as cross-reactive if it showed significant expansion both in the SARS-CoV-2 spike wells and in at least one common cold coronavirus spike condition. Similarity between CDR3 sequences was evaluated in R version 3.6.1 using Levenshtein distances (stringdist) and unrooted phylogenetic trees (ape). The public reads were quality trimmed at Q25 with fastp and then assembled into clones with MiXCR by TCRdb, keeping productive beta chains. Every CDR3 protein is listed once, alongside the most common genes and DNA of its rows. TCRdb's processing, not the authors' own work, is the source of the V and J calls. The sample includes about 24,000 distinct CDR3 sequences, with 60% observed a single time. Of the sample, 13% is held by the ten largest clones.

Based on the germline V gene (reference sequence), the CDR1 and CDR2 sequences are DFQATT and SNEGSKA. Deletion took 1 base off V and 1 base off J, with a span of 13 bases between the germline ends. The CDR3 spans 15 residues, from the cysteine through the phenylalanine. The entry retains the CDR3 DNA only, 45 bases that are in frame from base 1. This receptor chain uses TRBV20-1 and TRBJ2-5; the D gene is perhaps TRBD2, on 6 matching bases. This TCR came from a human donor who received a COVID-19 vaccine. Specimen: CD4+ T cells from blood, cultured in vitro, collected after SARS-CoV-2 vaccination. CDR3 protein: CSARGQRAVQETQYF. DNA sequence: TGCAGTGCTAGAGGTCAGCGGGCGGTCCAAGAGACCCAGTACTTC.